This entry concerns a single TCR beta chain. Through a sample-barcoded 5' primer and a J-beta primer mix, a second PCR was run for roughly 7 to 11 cycles. TCRdb recomputed calls from the 5' RACE reads with MiXCR, one row per CDR3 protein. The table has fewer than 650,000 distinct CDR3 sequences, over 25% seen once. The data derive from a study of blood T cells in healthy people across ages. The overall study: Researchers report that template switching captured about one barcoded beta molecule per two T cells.

The CDR3 is made up of 15 amino acids. Trimming pared 0 bases from V and 5 bases from J, leaving 13 bases between. Germline assignment: CDR1 SGDLS and CDR2 YYNGEE. These data were also filed under a second study, of T cells of mothers and their children.

The sample comprised blood. This chain uses TRBV9 with TRBJ2-3; D remains unclear. The origin of this receptor is a boy aged 2 to 10 in good health. CDR3 in DNA: TGTGCCAGCAGCGTAGTGGCCCTCTGGGGAGATACGCAGTATTTT. Protein: CASSVVALWGDTQYF.